The rows below give T cell receptor beta chains drawn from one sample of a study of blood T cell repertoires in COVID-19. Assay: immunoSEQ multiplex PCR; the TCRdb copy retains only in-frame clones and omits some. Altogether roughly 380,000 clones are present, approximately 80% being singletons, with the ten largest covering roughly 1.2%. Sequenced: peripheral blood. Receptor source: a human donor with acute or convalescent COVID-19. The donor label of this sample is uncertain. CDR3s include the opening cysteine and the closing phenylalanine or tryptophan. Fields, in order: CDR3 protein, CDR3 DNA, J gene, V gene, D gene, clone size. The D gene is left open where the match is weak. Clone size appears in some rows only: once, few, many, or a class for an expanded clone.

CDR3 protein: CASSHTGTGGEKLFF; CDR3 DNA: TGTGCCAGCAGCCACACCGGGACAGGGGGCGAAAAACTGTTTTTT; J gene: TRBJ1-4; V gene: TRBV6-2/TRBV6-3; D gene: TRBD1; clone size: NA
CDR3 protein: CATSRDKGVAQPQHF; CDR3 DNA: TGTGCCACCAGCAGAGATAAAGGGGTCGCCCAGCCCCAGCATTTT; J gene: TRBJ1-5; V gene: TRBV15; D gene: NA; clone size: NA
CDR3 protein: CASSFSDLYRYTF; CDR3 DNA: TGTGCCAGCAGTTTCTCCGACTTGTATCGCTACACCTTC; J gene: TRBJ1-2; V gene: TRBV27; D gene: NA; clone size: NA
CDR3 protein: CASSYQGGGYNEQFF; CDR3 DNA: TGTGCCAGCAGTTACCAGGGGGGCGGTTACAATGAGCAGTTCTTC; J gene: TRBJ2-1; V gene: TRBV6-5; D gene: NA; clone size: NA
CDR3 protein: CASSPLGVTDTQYF; CDR3 DNA: TGTGCCAGCTCACCCCTCGGAGTAACAGATACGCAGTATTTT; J gene: TRBJ2-3; V gene: TRBV18; D gene: NA; clone size: NA
CDR3 protein: CASSLLAGGNTGELFF; CDR3 DNA: TGTGCCAGCAGCTTACTAGCGGGGGGGAACACCGGGGAGCTGTTTTTT; J gene: TRBJ2-2; V gene: TRBV5-4; D gene: TRBD2; clone size: NA
CDR3 protein: CASSVYQGYNSPLHF; CDR3 DNA: TGTGCCAGCAGTGTATACCAGGGGTATAATTCACCCCTCCACTTT; J gene: TRBJ1-6; V gene: TRBV2; D gene: NA; clone size: NA
CDR3 protein: CSVLGGDGYTF; CDR3 DNA: TGCAGCGTGCTAGGGGGGGATGGCTACACCTTC; J gene: TRBJ1-2; V gene: TRBV29-1; D gene: NA; clone size: NA
CDR3 protein: CAWRRGETQYF; CDR3 DNA: TGTGCCTGGAGGAGGGGGGAGACCCAGTACTTC; J gene: TRBJ2-5; V gene: TRBV30; D gene: NA; clone size: NA
CDR3 protein: CAWSRGLYGYTF; CDR3 DNA: TGTGCCTGGAGCAGGGGGCTCTATGGCTACACCTTC; J gene: TRBJ1-2; V gene: TRBV30; D gene: TRBD1; clone size: NA
CDR3 protein: CASSLAGGQYF; CDR3 DNA: TGTGCCAGCAGCCTAGCGGGAGGTCAGTACTTC; J gene: TRBJ2-7; V gene: TRBV7-9; D gene: TRBD2; clone size: NA
CDR3 protein: CASSKDRPAKNIQYF; CDR3 DNA: TGTGCCAGCAGCAAAGACAGACCAGCCAAAAACATTCAGTACTTC; J gene: TRBJ2-4; V gene: TRBV2; D gene: NA; clone size: NA
CDR3 protein: CASSLSQGDSPLHF; CDR3 DNA: TGTGCCAGCAGCTTGTCTCAGGGTGATTCACCCCTCCACTTT; J gene: TRBJ1-6; V gene: TRBV5-5; D gene: NA; clone size: once
CDR3 protein: CASSKPRLAGVLSYNEQFF; CDR3 DNA: TGTGCCAGCAGCAAACCACGACTAGCGGGAGTACTCTCTTACAATGAGCAGTTCTTC; J gene: TRBJ2-1; V gene: TRBV21-1; D gene: NA; clone size: NA
CDR3 protein: CASSLSGGNSGNTIYF; CDR3 DNA: TGTGCCAGCAGTTTAAGTGGGGGGAACTCTGGAAACACCATATATTTT; J gene: TRBJ1-3; V gene: TRBV27; D gene: NA; clone size: once
CDR3 protein: CASIKQVEAFF; CDR3 DNA: TGTGCCAGCATCAAACAGGTTGAAGCTTTCTTT; J gene: TRBJ1-1; V gene: TRBV6-5; D gene: NA; clone size: NA
CDR3 protein: CASSVGTHPAGGTYNEQFF; CDR3 DNA: TGTGCCAGCAGCGTAGGCACTCATCCGGCGGGGGGCACTTACAATGAGCAGTTCTTC; J gene: TRBJ2-1; V gene: TRBV9; D gene: TRBD2; clone size: NA
CDR3 protein: CASSMGPFEAFF; CDR3 DNA: TGTGCCAGTAGTATGGGCCCCTTCGAAGCTTTCTTT; J gene: TRBJ1-1; V gene: TRBV19; D gene: NA; clone size: NA
CDR3 protein: CASSTTGLNTGELFF; CDR3 DNA: TGTGCCAGTAGTACTACAGGGCTGAACACCGGGGAGCTGTTTTTT; J gene: TRBJ2-2; V gene: TRBV19; D gene: NA; clone size: NA
CDR3 protein: CSASGLTRTQETQYF; CDR3 DNA: TGCAGTGCTAGTGGACTAACAAGGACCCAAGAGACCCAGTACTTC; J gene: TRBJ2-5; V gene: TRBV20-1; D gene: NA; clone size: NA
CDR3 protein: CATASGSYEQYF; CDR3 DNA: TGTGCCACAGCTAGCGGTTCCTACGAGCAGTACTTC; J gene: TRBJ2-7; V gene: TRBV15; D gene: TRBD2; clone size: NA
CDR3 protein: CASSQGRNSNQPQHF; CDR3 DNA: TGTGCCAGCAGCCAGGGGAGAAATAGCAATCAGCCCCAGCATTTT; J gene: TRBJ1-5; V gene: TRBV7-2; D gene: NA; clone size: NA
CDR3 protein: CATSRGQGAVGYTF; CDR3 DNA: TGTGCCACCAGCAGAGGACAGGGGGCGGTTGGCTACACCTTC; J gene: TRBJ1-2; V gene: TRBV15; D gene: TRBD1; clone size: NA
CDR3 protein: CASSRQGNSYEQYF; CDR3 DNA: TGTGCCAGCTCACGACAGGGGAACTCCTACGAGCAGTACTTC; J gene: TRBJ2-7; V gene: TRBV18; D gene: TRBD1; clone size: NA
CDR3 protein: CASSPRQGPGNTIYF; CDR3 DNA: TGTGCCAGCTCACCACGACAGGGCCCTGGAAACACCATATATTTT; J gene: TRBJ1-3; V gene: TRBV18; D gene: TRBD1; clone size: NA
CDR3 protein: CASSLGLLYSPLHF; CDR3 DNA: TGTGCCAGCAGCTTGGGCCTCTTGTATTCACCCCTCCACTTT; J gene: TRBJ1-6; V gene: TRBV7-8; D gene: NA; clone size: NA
CDR3 protein: CASSPGVRSGYTF; CDR3 DNA: TGTGCCAGCTCACCCGGGGTCAGAAGCGGCTACACCTTC; J gene: TRBJ1-2; V gene: TRBV18; D gene: NA; clone size: NA
CDR3 protein: CAWSVRRFNQPQHF; CDR3 DNA: TGTGCCTGGAGTGTTCGCAGGTTTAATCAGCCCCAGCATTTT; J gene: TRBJ1-5; V gene: TRBV30; D gene: NA; clone size: NA
CDR3 protein: CASSLVAGRNNEQFF; CDR3 DNA: TGCGCCAGCAGCTTGGTGGCAGGGCGGAACAATGAGCAGTTCTTC; J gene: TRBJ2-1; V gene: TRBV5-1; D gene: NA; clone size: NA
CDR3 protein: CASSFLSGELFF; CDR3 DNA: TGTGCCAGCAGTTTCTTGTCCGGGGAGCTGTTTTTT; J gene: TRBJ2-2; V gene: TRBV12-3/TRBV12-4; D gene: NA; clone size: once
CDR3 protein: CASSYRNRGTGNTIYF; CDR3 DNA: TGTGCCAGCAGTTACCGGAACAGGGGAACCGGAAACACCATATATTTT; J gene: TRBJ1-3; V gene: TRBV6-5; D gene: TRBD1; clone size: NA
CDR3 protein: CASSQRGGGIGYHEQFF; CDR3 DNA: TGTGCCAGCAGCCAGCGGGGGGGCGGTATTGGTTATCATGAGCAGTTCTTC; J gene: TRBJ2-1; V gene: TRBV5-4; D gene: TRBD2; clone size: few
CDR3 protein: CASSLSAGYEKLFF; CDR3 DNA: TGTGCCAGCAGCTTATCCGCAGGGTATGAAAAACTGTTTTTT; J gene: TRBJ1-4; V gene: TRBV7-9; D gene: NA; clone size: NA
CDR3 protein: CASSQEPGGNTIYF; CDR3 DNA: TGCGCCAGCAGCCAAGAACCCGGGGGAAACACCATATATTTT; J gene: TRBJ1-3; V gene: TRBV4-1; D gene: NA; clone size: NA
CDR3 protein: CARRTGLSSLGLAGGWYEQYF; CDR3 DNA: TGTGCCAGAAGGACGGGACTCTCATCACTGGGACTAGCGGGAGGATGGTACGAGCAGTACTTC; J gene: TRBJ2-7; V gene: TRBV5-3; D gene: TRBD2; clone size: once
CDR3 protein: CASSFSGRNYNEQFF; CDR3 DNA: TGCGCCAGCAGCTTTAGCGGGAGGAACTACAATGAGCAGTTCTTC; J gene: TRBJ2-1; V gene: TRBV5-1; D gene: TRBD2; clone size: NA
CDR3 protein: CASSPNTNTEAFF; CDR3 DNA: TGTGCCAGCAGCCCCAACACGAACACTGAAGCTTTCTTT; J gene: TRBJ1-1; V gene: TRBV6-6; D gene: NA; clone size: NA
CDR3 protein: CASSHSGRAGLNEQFF; CDR3 DNA: TGTGCCAGCAGCCATAGCGGGAGGGCCGGGTTAAATGAGCAGTTCTTC; J gene: TRBJ2-1; V gene: TRBV7-9; D gene: TRBD2; clone size: NA
CDR3 protein: CASSPERSWAFF; CDR3 DNA: TGTGCCAGCAGTCCGGAGAGGAGCTGGGCTTTCTTT; J gene: TRBJ1-1; V gene: TRBV2; D gene: NA; clone size: NA
CDR3 protein: CASSFRGPEDEQYF; CDR3 DNA: TGTGCCAGCAGCTTCAGGGGGCCCGAGGACGAGCAGTACTTC; J gene: TRBJ2-7; V gene: TRBV7-2; D gene: TRBD1; clone size: NA
CDR3 protein: CASSLSPGQGSYNEQFF; CDR3 DNA: TGTGCCAGCTCCCTCTCACCCGGACAGGGCTCCTACAATGAGCAGTTCTTC; J gene: TRBJ2-1; V gene: TRBV18; D gene: TRBD1; clone size: NA